This entry describes one TCR beta chain. Its antigen is undetermined. The data stem from a study of OX40 agonist ivuxolimab in advanced cancers. Study-wide context: Each dose-escalation patient presented with hepatocellular carcinoma, melanoma, renal cell or head and neck cancer.

General study results and limits: More expanded clones were found, on average, in CD8+ than in CD4+ T cells.

Assay used: immunoSEQ multiplex PCR; TCRdb lists only in-frame clones, some missing. The sample gives 40,000 or so clones, less than 90% of which show up once; around 5% is in the top ten. CDR1 and CDR2 (germline): LGHNA, YNFKEQ. Deletions cut 0 bases from V and 14 bases from J, with 17 bases between. The CDR3 contains 14 residues. The receptor comes from an adult with an advanced solid tumor such as melanoma, head and neck, liver or kidney cancer. V gene TRBV4-2 combines with J gene TRBJ2-4; tentatively, D is TRBD1 or TRBD2 (6 bases each). The sample here was CD4+ or CD8+ T cells sorted from blood, taken in a trial of the OX40 agonist ivuxolimab. The CDR3 nucleotides read TGTGCCAGCAGCCAAGATCTAGCAGGAGGGGGAAAGTACTTC. Translated: CASSQDLAGGGKYF.